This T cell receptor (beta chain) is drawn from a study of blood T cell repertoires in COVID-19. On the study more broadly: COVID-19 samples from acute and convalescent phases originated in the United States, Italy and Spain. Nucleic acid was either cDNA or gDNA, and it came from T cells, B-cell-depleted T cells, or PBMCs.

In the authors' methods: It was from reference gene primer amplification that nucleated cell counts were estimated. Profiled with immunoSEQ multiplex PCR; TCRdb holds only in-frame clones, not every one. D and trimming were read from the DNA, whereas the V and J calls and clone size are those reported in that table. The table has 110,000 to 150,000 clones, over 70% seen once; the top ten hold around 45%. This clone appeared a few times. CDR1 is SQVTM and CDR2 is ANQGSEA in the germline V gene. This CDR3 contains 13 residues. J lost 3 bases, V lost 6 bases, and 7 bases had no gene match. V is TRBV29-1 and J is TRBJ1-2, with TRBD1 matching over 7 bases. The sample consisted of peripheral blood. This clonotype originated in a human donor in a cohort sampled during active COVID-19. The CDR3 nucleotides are TGCAGCGTGGCACAGGGGTTAGACTATGGCTACACCTTC. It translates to CSVAQGLDYGYTF.